This TCR beta chain was recovered during a study of CD8+ T cells in alopecia areata. This clone came up once. Deletions cut 1 base from V and 3 bases from J, with 13 bases between. Germline values: CDR1 SQVTM, CDR2 ANQGSEA. The CDR3 runs to 14 residues. The authors extracted RNA and reverse transcribed it into cDNA as the sequencing template. The table came from immunoSEQ multiplex PCR; TCRdb's copy has only in-frame clones and leaves some out. The sample lists 130,000 to 150,000 clones; about nine tenths were seen once. The genes are TRBV29-1 and TRBJ2-7, with D perhaps TRBD2 (5 bases). Material: CD8+ T cells sorted from blood, obtained at week 0. The origin of this receptor is a human donor with alopecia areata. CDR3 loop: CSVEATGNDYEQYF. DNA for the CDR3: TGCAGCGTTGAAGCGACCGGGAACGACTACGAGCAGTACTTC.